Included here is one T cell receptor (beta chain) sequence, with context. Its antigen is unknown. Sequencing was at survey level. The data were produced by immunoSEQ multiplex PCR, yet TCRdb's version contains in-frame clones alone and is incomplete. The sample gives 35,000 or so clones, roughly 71% of which show up once; under 3.5% is in the top ten. The CDR3 loop spans 14 amino acids. V was trimmed by 4 bases and J by 7 bases, leaving 16 bases between them. Germline assignment: CDR1 SGHTA and CDR2 FQGNSA. This entry belongs to a study of STAT5B mutations in CD4+ large granular lymphocyte leukemia. Study-level results: CD4-sorted patient repertoires seemed more clonal than healthy CD4+ repertoires. 8/27 top patient clones versus 2/35 control clones were TRBV06-family.

Controls came from buffy coats of healthy blood donors. This clonotype originated in a human donor in good health. Sequencing input: CD4+ T cells from blood buffy coats. The genes are TRBV7-2 and TRBJ1-2; tentative D call: TRBD1 (6 bases). The CDR3 coding sequence is TGTGCCAGCAGCTCCCGGAGGGTAGGGGGTGGCTACACCTTC. Translated, it gives CASSSRRVGGGYTF.